The source of this T cell receptor (beta chain) is a study of blood T cells in healthy people across ages. Every donor provided 8.5 to 10 milliliters of peripheral blood. This clonotype was counted between two and nine times. The CDR3 is 14 residues long. V lost 5 bases to trimming and J lost 3 bases; unmatched junction nucleotides: 6. A second about 7 to 11 cycle PCR used barcoded and J-beta primers. Any given sample supplied a minimum of 2.5 million CDR3-containing paired-end reads. MiXCR was run by TCRdb on the 5' RACE reads, yielding one entry per CDR3 protein. The sample consists of over 500,000 distinct CDR3 sequences, about 25% of them appearing once. The data also belong to a second study, concerning T cells of mothers and their children. That study adds: Unrelated pairs and related pairs have their TCR recombination output shaped similarly by thymic selection. Related mother and child pairs showed slightly greater overlap (not significant) than unrelated pairs did.

The gene calls are TRBV12-3 or TRBV12-4 and TRBJ1-2, with 7 bases aligning to TRBD1. This TCR was recovered from a boy younger than 10 in good health. The sample consisted of blood. CDR3 amino acids: CASSQLGQHYGYTF. In DNA, the CDR3 is TGTGCCAGCAGTCAACTGGGACAGCACTATGGCTACACCTTC.